Each of the 17 T cell receptor beta chains below was sequenced from the same sample in a study of blood T cell repertoires in COVID-19 (dated by TCRdb to the early 2020s). The protocol used for the library was the immunoSEQ multiplex PCR assay. TCRdb limited this immuneACCESS table to in-frame rearrangements with V and J called. A share of clones is missing; checked studies link under half to unresolved V genes, and the rest is unexplained. Recorded for this sample are over 150,000 clones; 80% to 85% of them occurred a single time. 13% to 15% of the sample rests with the top ten. Specimen: peripheral blood. Receptor source: a man between 18 and 35 years old with active or convalescent COVID-19.

The J gene is TRBJ1-4, the V gene TRBV6-5; 9 nucleotides align to TRBD1. The CDR3 loop spans 13 amino acids. In germline, CDR1 is MNHEY, CDR2 SVGAGI. V gave up 6 bases and J gave up 8 bases; unmatched junction bases: 4. CDR3 residues: CASSRDRDEKLFF. The CDR3 nucleotides are TGTGCCAGCAGCCGGGACAGGGACGAAAAACTGTTTTTT.

The V call is TRBV10-1, the J call TRBJ2-2; 13 positions agree with TRBD2. CDR3 size: 15 residues. J was trimmed by 5 bases and V by 8 bases; bases with no gene match: 5. Germline CDR1 is WNHNN and CDR2 is SYGVQD (reference sequence). CDR3 nucleotides: TGCGCCAGCGGACTAGCGGGGGAAGGGACCGGGGAGCTGTTTTTT. Protein: CASGLAGEGTGELFF.

This clone was detected only once. The chain employs TRBV15 and TRBJ1-5, with D maybe TRBD1 (5 bases). Trimming left V 2 bases short and J 3 bases short, with 11 bases between. The CDR3 runs 15 residues. The germline V gene encodes CDR1 LNHNV and CDR2 YYDKDF (reference sequence). CDR3 DNA sequence: TGTGCCACCAGCAGAATAGGGGTAACCAATCAGCCCCAGCATTTT. This translates into CATSRIGVTNQPQHF.

This rearrangement joins TRBV27 to TRBJ1-5; D might be TRBD1 (5 bases). CDR1 is MNHEY, CDR2 SMNVEV, per germline (reference sequence). The V and J ends lost 6 bases and 9 bases respectively, with 18 bases between them. This CDR3 is 14 amino acids long. The DNA for the CDR3 is TGTGCCAGCAGCCCTCAGGGTGGGATTAGGCCCCAGCATTTT. Translation: CASSPQGGIRPQHF.

This clone showed up just once. The rearrangement links TRBV29-1 to TRBJ1-5; D not resolved. Germline-derived CDR1 and CDR2 are SQVTM and ANQGSEA. Trimming stripped 6 bases from V and 2 bases from J, with 8 bases between. This CDR3 is built from 12 residues. The chain's CDR3 is CSVGVGNQPQHF. CDR3 DNA: TGCAGCGTGGGAGTTGGCAATCAGCCCCAGCATTTT.

The chain recombines TRBV5-1 with TRBJ1-1, with D possibly TRBD1 on 6 matching bases. This CDR3 is built from 15 residues. Germline V gene data show CDR1 as SGHRS and CDR2 as YFSETQ. Trimming removed 4 bases from V and 0 bases from J, with 13 bases in between. In nucleotides, the CDR3 is TGCGCCAGCAGCCCCACAGGGTTCATGAACACTGAAGCTTTCTTT. This encodes CASSPTGFMNTEAFF.

The rearrangement links TRBV3-1 (or the pseudogene TRBV3-2) to TRBJ1-4, with 7 bases that match TRBD1. There are 15 residues in the CDR3. Germline V lookup: CDR1 LGHDT, CDR2 YNNKEL (reference sequence). V trimming: 5 bases; J trimming: 4 bases; junction bases outside the gene matches: 7. In DNA, the CDR3 is TGTGCCAGCAGCTTACGACAGGGAGGTAATGAAAAACTGTTTTTT. Translating gives CASSLRQGGNEKLFF.

The chain joins TRBV4-3 to TRBJ2-1; no firm D call. CDR1 is LGHNA, CDR2 YSLEER, per germline. There are 16 residues in the CDR3. Trimming removed 1 base from V and 4 bases from J, with 14 bases in between. The CDR3 coding sequence is TGCGCCAGCAGCCAAGTTTTGGCGGAGCCTTACAATGAGCAGTTCTTC. Protein product: CASSQVLAEPYNEQFF.

This chain connects TRBV7-2 to TRBJ2-3; a weak D match, TRBD2 (5 bases). Trimming cost V 10 bases and J 4 bases, with 12 bases left between them. CDR3 length equals 12 residues. Germline CDR1 SGHTA, CDR2 FQGNSA. The CDR3 DNA reads as TGTGCCACGAGGGCGTCCTCAGATACGCAGTATTTT. As protein: CATRASSDTQYF.

V usage is TRBV27 and J usage is TRBJ1-2; 9 nucleotides align to TRBD1. CDR3 length equals 17 residues. Trimming removed 3 bases from V and 8 bases from J; junction bases left unmatched: 16. Looked up from germline, CDR1 is MNHEY and CDR2 is SMNVEV (reference sequence). CDR3 loop: CASSFNRDRAGMQGYTF. CDR3 DNA: TGTGCCAGCAGTTTCAATCGGGACAGGGCAGGCATGCAGGGCTACACCTTC.

The rearrangement links TRBV4-3 to TRBJ2-5; 9 bases agree with TRBD2. In germline, CDR1 is LGHNA, CDR2 YSLEER. This CDR3 is 16 amino acids long. After removal of 0 bases from V and 5 bases from J, the junction contained 7 bases not matched to a gene. In DNA form, the CDR3 reads TGCGCCAGCAGCCAAGAGCGGGGCGGGAGGGCTGAGACCCAGTACTTC. Its translation: CASSQERGGRAETQYF.

V usage is TRBV5-1 and J usage is TRBJ2-1; possible D gene TRBD2, 5 bases. The germline V and J ends were trimmed by 2 bases and 9 bases, with 9 bases remaining between them. The CDR3 has 12 residues. Germline CDR1 SGHRS, CDR2 YFSETQ. The CDR3 protein is CASSFSSTEQFF. CDR3 bases: TGCGCCAGCAGCTTCTCTAGCACTGAGCAGTTCTTC.

The chain is built from TRBV30 and TRBJ1-5, with a weak D call TRBD1 (6 bases). From germline, CDR1 is GTSNPN and CDR2 SVGIG (reference sequence). Deletions cut 1 base from V and 4 bases from J, with 8 bases between. This CDR3 contains 13 residues. The CDR3 region has the DNA TGTGCCTGGAGTGGAACAGGGAATCAGCCCCAGCATTTT. This codes for CAWSGTGNQPQHF. Based on the CDR3 plus reference TRBV30 and TRBJ1-5, the full variable domain is SQTIHQWPATLVQPVGSPLSLECTVEGTSNPNLYWYRQAAGRGLQLLFYSVGIGQISSEVPQNLSASRPQDRQFILSSKKLLLSDSGFYLCAWSGTGNQPQHFGDGTRLSIL.

In nucleotides, the CDR3 is TGTGCCAGCAGCCCCCTTGGGGCACTGGGAGAAAAACTGTTTTTT. Translated, it gives CASSPLGALGEKLFF. The V gene is TRBV7-9, the J gene TRBJ1-4; the D gene is possibly TRBD1 (5 bases). Trimming took 5 bases from V and 8 from J, leaving 18 bases between them. Germline assignment: CDR1 SEHNR and CDR2 FQNEAQ (reference sequence). The CDR3 totals 15 residues. Together with reference TRBV7-9 and TRBJ1-4, the CDR3 gives the full variable domain: DTGVSQNPRHKITKRGQNVTFRCDPISEHNRLYWYRQTLGQGPEFLTYFQNEAQLEKSRLLSDRFSAERPKGSFSTLEIQRTEQGDSAMYLCASSPLGALGEKLFFGSGTQLSVL.

V is TRBV28 and J is TRBJ1-5; D not resolved. The CDR3 is made up of 13 amino acids. Trimming stripped 6 bases from V and 4 bases from J, with 10 bases between. CDR1 is MDHEN and CDR2 is SYDVKM in the germline V gene. The CDR3 loop is CASSLDTNQPQHF. The DNA for the CDR3 is TGTGCCAGCAGCCTCGACACAAATCAGCCCCAGCATTTT.

V and J are TRBV18 and TRBJ2-1; 9 bases are a match to TRBD2. The germline V gene has CDR1 KGHSH and CDR2 LQKENI. Trimming at V came to 3 bases and at J to 6 bases, leaving 6 bases not matched to a gene. The length of the CDR3 is 15 residues. For the CDR3, the DNA is TGTGCCAGCTCACCGTCTAGCGGGGCGGTCAATGAGCAGTTCTTC. Its protein is CASSPSSGAVNEQFF.

V is TRBV6-5 and J is TRBJ1-1; TRBD1 agrees at 9 bases. The CDR3 contains 15 residues. Germline CDR1 is MNHEY and CDR2 is SVGAGI. With 2 bases clipped from V and 4 bases from J, the junction kept 5 bases outside the gene matches. The CDR3 loop is CASSYIRDRVTEAFF. CDR3 nucleotide sequence: TGTGCCAGCAGTTACATCCGGGACAGGGTCACTGAAGCTTTCTTT.